This T cell receptor beta chain was captured by sequencing in a study of neoadjuvant nivolumab and ipilimumab in lung cancer. Trimming left V 4 bases short and J 3 bases short, with 11 bases between. The CDR3 sequence is 14 residues long. Germline V gene data show CDR1 as SGHDT and CDR2 as YYEEEE. As regards this clone: What it recognizes is unknown.

Clones were read by immunoSEQ multiplex PCR, and TCRdb kept only the in-frame ones, dropping some. The repertoire holds roughly 4,500 clones, with over 70% as singletons. Study-level points and caveats: Resected tumors had greater TCR richness and clonality than uninvolved lung. Pretherapy blood TCR richness correlated positively with resected tumor richness. Pathologic regression was not significantly tied to TCR clonality. From pretherapy to surgery, tumor richness and clonality rose with dual therapy.

This receptor was taken from an adult with non-small cell lung cancer. The specimen was tumor tissue, collected after neoadjuvant nivolumab, alone or with ipilimumab, at or shortly before surgery. The V call is TRBV5-6, the J call TRBJ1-5; D ambiguous. CDR3 sequence: CASSLSGDNQPQHF. CDR3 DNA: TGTGCCAGCAGCCTCTCGGGTGACAATCAGCCCCAGCATTTT.